This T cell receptor (beta chain) was profiled in a study of monozygotic twins with inflammatory bowel disease. Findings and limits, study-wide: None of the different T cell subtypes could be distinguished from one another.

One entry per CDR3 protein, without DNA, is what TCRdb gives after re-calling the 5' RACE reads. The sample totals 300,000 to 350,000 distinct CDR3 sequences. Comments on this clonotype: Its antigen is not identified.

The sequencing sample was made of blood. The sequence came from a human donor with ulcerative colitis or Crohn's disease, or a healthy co-twin of an affected twin (not recorded which).

CDR3 sequence: CASSKDRGDTEAFF. The chain has TRBV4-1 and TRBJ1-1; TCRdb names TRBD1, which stays unverified in the absence of DNA. The CDR3 loop spans 14 amino acids. CDR1 MGHRA and CDR2 YSYEKL come from the germline V gene.